This record concerns one T cell receptor beta chain sequence. Whoever was chosen for sequencing had shown CD8+CD57+ cell expansion by flow cytometry. The use of genomic DNA as template underpinned the TCR beta VDJ and CDR3 profiling. Using its own MiXCR run on the reads, TCRdb lists one record per CDR3 protein. Here the sample spans about 200,000 distinct CDR3 sequences, less than 75% being singletons. These data are taken from a study of CD8+CD57+ T cells in acquired aplastic anemia. V was pared by 4 bases and J by 6 bases, with 7 bases of the junction left unmatched. Germline CDR1 is SGHTA and CDR2 is FQGTGA. The CDR3 extends over 14 amino acids.

The specimen sequenced was sorted CD4+, CD8+, or CD8+CD57+ T cells (not recorded which) from PBMCs. V is TRBV7-3 and J is TRBJ2-3; the match to TRBD2 covers 7 bases. The receptor was derived from a human donor with aplastic anemia. CDR3 in amino acids: CASSSGLGQDTQYF. CDR3 in DNA: TGTGCCAGCAGCTCCGGACTAGGGCAGGATACGCAGTATTTT.